Each of the 9 T cell receptor beta chains below was sequenced from the same sample in a study of graft-versus-host responses after intestinal transplantation (TCRdb year 2021). These receptors lack a known antigen. The method behind the library was the immunoSEQ multiplex PCR assay. TCRdb carries this immuneACCESS record with in-frame sequences only. Its versions omit some clonotypes, under half of them owing to an unresolved V gene in the studies checked, with the rest unexplained. Within this sample are roughly 130,000 clones, with 85% to 95% of them counted one time only. About 0.18% of the sample lies in the top ten. The sample's time point, from its label and the paper: cells obtained before transplantation from donor or recipient. The sample in question was unstimulated CD4+ T cells sorted from spleen or lymph node cells, obtained before intestinal transplant. The receptors derive from a human donor who received an intestinal transplant.

In its sample, this clone was seen once. This rearrangement joins TRBV10-3 to TRBJ2-7, with D perhaps TRBD1 or TRBD2 (5 bases each). Germline V gene sequence: CDR1 ENHRY, CDR2 SYGVKD. The CDR3 has 15 amino acids. Deletions cut 3 bases from V and 7 bases from J, with 19 bases between. The CDR3 nucleotides are TGTGCCATCAGTGAATCTGGAAGGGACCGTGTGGAGCAGTACTTC. Translated, it gives CAISESGRDRVEQYF.

The chain couples TRBV6-1 to TRBJ2-1; the D gene is possibly TRBD1 (5 bases). The CDR3 is made up of 14 amino acids. Germline CDR1 and CDR2: MNHNS and SASEGT. Trimming removed 8 bases at V and 7 bases at J, with 18 bases between. The CDR3 DNA sequence: TGTGCCAGCTCCCGGGCTACGAAGGGGAATGAGCAGTTCTTC. Translation: CASSRATKGNEQFF.

V usage is TRBV5-4 and J usage is TRBJ2-4; 9 bases fit TRBD1. With V trimmed by 7 bases and J by 0 bases, 14 bases remained unmatched. There are 18 residues in the CDR3. Germline values: CDR1 SGHNT, CDR2 YYREEE (reference sequence). CDR3 in amino acids: CASGPGTGKFIAKNIQYF. The CDR3 nucleotides read TGTGCCAGCGGACCAGGGACAGGGAAGTTTATAGCCAAAAACATTCAGTACTTC.

Here the CDR3 DNA reads TGTGCCAGTAGCCTCTCCAGCATCAGTGAGCAGTTCTTC. It encodes CASSLSSISEQFF. The V and J genes are TRBV19 and TRBJ2-1; D ambiguous. Trimming took 6 bases from V and 9 from J, leaving 15 bases between them. The germline V gene has CDR1 LNHDA and CDR2 SQIVND (reference sequence). This CDR3 has 13 amino acids.

The V call is TRBV14, the J call TRBJ2-5; 7 bases align to TRBD1. Germline V gene lookup returns CDR1 SGHDN and CDR2 FVKESK. With 0 bases clipped from V and 5 bases from J, the junction kept 9 bases outside the gene matches. The CDR3 runs to 16 residues. The CDR3 nucleotides are TGTGCCAGCAGCCAAGATCCCCGCAGGGGGATGGAGACCCAGTACTTC. It is translated as CASSQDPRRGMETQYF. Full variable domain (rest looked up from reference TRBV14 and TRBJ2-5): EAGVTQFPSHSVIEKGQTVTLRCDPISGHDNLYWYRRVMGKEIKFLLHFVKESKQDESGMPNNRFLAERTGGTYSTLKVQPAELEDSGVYFCASSQDPRRGMETQYFGPGTRLLVL.

This chain uses TRBV7-3 with TRBJ2-1; 7 bases line up with TRBD1. The CDR3 has 16 residues. Trimming at V came to 1 base and at J to 8 bases, leaving 11 bases not matched to a gene. The germline V gene has CDR1 SGHTA and CDR2 FQGTGA. The CDR3 DNA sequence: TGTGCCAGCAGCTTAAACAAAAGGACAGGCCGCGATGAGCAGTTCTTC. Protein sequence: CASSLNKRTGRDEQFF.

This clone occurred once. The chain employs TRBV11-1 and TRBJ2-2, with 9 bases fitting TRBD1. Germline CDR1 reads SGHAT; CDR2 reads FQDESV (reference sequence). Trimming cost V 3 bases and J 5 bases; bases outside gene matches: 7. The CDR3 totals 16 residues. Here the CDR3 reads CASSLGQGAWTGELFF. CDR3 bases: TGTGCCAGCAGCTTGGGACAGGGAGCTTGGACCGGGGAGCTGTTTTTT.

V and J are TRBV6-1 and TRBJ2-5; maybe TRBD2 (6 bases). The V gene lost 9 bases and the J gene lost 5 bases, with 10 bases spanning the gap. Germline V gene data show CDR1 as MNHNS and CDR2 as SASEGT. The CDR3 runs to 11 residues. This chain's CDR3 is CASGTSETQYF. In DNA form, the CDR3 reads TGTGCCAGTGGGACTTCCGAGACCCAGTACTTC.

The chain couples TRBV28 to TRBJ2-7; 12 nucleotides match TRBD2. The V gene's germline CDR1 is MDHEN and CDR2 SYDVKM. The CDR3 sequence is 15 residues long. After removal of 6 bases from V and 4 bases from J, the junction contained 7 bases not matched to a gene. CDR3 nucleotides: TGTGCCAGCAGATATCTAGCGGGAGGGCCTTACGAGCAGTACTTC. Protein: CASRYLAGGPYEQYF.